This T cell receptor (beta chain) appears in the sequencing data of a study of response to subunit inactivated influenza vaccine. From the RT-PCR reads, TCRdb called clonotypes with MiXCR, one entry per CDR3 protein. The sample shows hundreds of thousands of distinct CDR3 sequences, around a sixth of them seen only once. As regards this clonotype: What it binds is not known.

The V gene's germline CDR1 is SGHTA and CDR2 FQGNSA. J gave up 5 bases and V 4 bases, and 3 bases lay outside the gene matches. The CDR3 length is 15 residues. Regarding the study as a whole: Only a handful of new T cells, the authors suggested, are recruited with each seasonal influenza vaccination.

The starting material was PBMCs from blood, obtained roughly 12 days after vaccination. The sequence derives from a man in his fifties who received an inactivated influenza vaccine. The chain recombines TRBV7-2 with TRBJ2-1; 12 bases map to TRBD2. CDR3 in amino acids: CASSSSGRANNEQFF. CDR3 in DNA: TGTGCCAGCAGCTCTAGCGGGAGGGCTAACAATGAGCAGTTCTTC.